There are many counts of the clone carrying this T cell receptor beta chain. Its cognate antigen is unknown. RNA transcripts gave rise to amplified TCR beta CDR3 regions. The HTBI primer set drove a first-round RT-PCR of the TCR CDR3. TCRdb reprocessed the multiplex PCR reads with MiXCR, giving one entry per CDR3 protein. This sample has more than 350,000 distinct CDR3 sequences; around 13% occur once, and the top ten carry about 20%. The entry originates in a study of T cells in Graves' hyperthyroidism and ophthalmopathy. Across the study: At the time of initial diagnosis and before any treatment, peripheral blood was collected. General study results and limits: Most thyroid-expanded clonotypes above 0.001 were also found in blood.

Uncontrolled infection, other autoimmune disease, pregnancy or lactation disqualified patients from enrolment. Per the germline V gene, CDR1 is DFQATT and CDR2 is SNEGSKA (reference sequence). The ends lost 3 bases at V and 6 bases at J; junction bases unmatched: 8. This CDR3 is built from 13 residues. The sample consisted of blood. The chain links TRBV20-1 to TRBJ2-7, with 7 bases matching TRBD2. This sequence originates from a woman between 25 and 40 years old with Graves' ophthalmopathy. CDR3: CSASRGGAVEQYF. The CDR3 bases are TGCAGTGCTAGTAGGGGAGGGGCGGTCGAGCAGTACTTC.